This T cell receptor (beta chain) emerged from a study of early T cells in non-severe SARS-CoV-2 infection. General study points: Private and CD4 specificities were missed by VDJdb matching, which favored anti-spike CD8 responses.

The protocol attached unique molecular identifiers to individual cDNA molecules. TCRdb independently ran MiXCR on the 5' RACE reads; one entry per CDR3 protein. The table records 55,000 to 65,000 distinct CDR3 sequences, over 7.5% of them present only once. On this clonotype itself: Antigen specificity is unknown.

The sample comprised whole blood. The sequence came from an adult who was a healthcare worker with PCR-confirmed SARS-CoV-2 infection or an uninfected control (not recorded which).

CDR3 in DNA: TGCGCCAGCAGCTTGGAGGGACTAGGGGGACCTGGTGAGCAGTTCTTC. It yields the protein CASSLEGLGGPGEQFF. The chain joins TRBV5-1 to TRBJ2-1, with 8 bases aligning to TRBD2. The CDR3 spans 16 residues. Germline CDR1 is SGHRS and CDR2 is YFSETQ. The J segment lost 9 bases and the V segment lost 0 bases, leaving 11 bases of the junction unmatched.